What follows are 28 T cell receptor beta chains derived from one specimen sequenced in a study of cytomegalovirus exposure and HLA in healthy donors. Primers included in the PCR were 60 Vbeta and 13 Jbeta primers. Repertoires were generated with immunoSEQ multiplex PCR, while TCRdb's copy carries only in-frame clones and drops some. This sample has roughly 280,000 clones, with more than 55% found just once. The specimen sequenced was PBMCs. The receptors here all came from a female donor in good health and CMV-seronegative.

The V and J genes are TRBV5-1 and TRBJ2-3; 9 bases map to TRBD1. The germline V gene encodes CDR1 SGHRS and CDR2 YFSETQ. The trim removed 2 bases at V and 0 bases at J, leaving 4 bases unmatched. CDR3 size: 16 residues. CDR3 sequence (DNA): TGCGCCAGCAGCTTAAACAGGGGGCCGAGCACAGATACGCAGTATTTT. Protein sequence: CASSLNRGPSTDTQYF.

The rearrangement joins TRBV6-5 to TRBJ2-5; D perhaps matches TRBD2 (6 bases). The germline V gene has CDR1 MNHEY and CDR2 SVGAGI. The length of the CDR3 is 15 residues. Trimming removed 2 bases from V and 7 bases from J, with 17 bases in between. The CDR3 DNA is TGTGCCAGCAGTTACCGGCCGGGTATGGGGGGGACCCAGTACTTC. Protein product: CASSYRPGMGGTQYF.

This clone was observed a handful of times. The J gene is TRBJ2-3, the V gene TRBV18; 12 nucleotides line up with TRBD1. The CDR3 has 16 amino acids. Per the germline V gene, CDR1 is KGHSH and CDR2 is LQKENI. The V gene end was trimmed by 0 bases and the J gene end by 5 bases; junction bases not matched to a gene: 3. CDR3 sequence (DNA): TGTGCCAGCTCACCACCCGGGACAGGGGGCGGAGATACGCAGTATTTT. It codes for CASSPPGTGGGDTQYF.

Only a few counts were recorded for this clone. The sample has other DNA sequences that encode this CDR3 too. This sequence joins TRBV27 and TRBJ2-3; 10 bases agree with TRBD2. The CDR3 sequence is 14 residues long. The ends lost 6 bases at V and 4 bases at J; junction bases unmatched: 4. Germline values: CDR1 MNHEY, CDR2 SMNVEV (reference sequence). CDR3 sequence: CASSLGLAADTQYF. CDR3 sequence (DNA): TGTGCCAGCAGCCTAGGACTAGCGGCAGATACGCAGTATTTT.

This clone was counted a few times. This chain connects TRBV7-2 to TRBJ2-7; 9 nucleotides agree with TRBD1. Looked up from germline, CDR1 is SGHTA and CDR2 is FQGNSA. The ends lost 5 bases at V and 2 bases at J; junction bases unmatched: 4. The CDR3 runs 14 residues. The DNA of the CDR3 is TGTGCCAGCAGCGCCCGGGACAGGGCCTACGAGCAGTACTTC. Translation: CASSARDRAYEQYF. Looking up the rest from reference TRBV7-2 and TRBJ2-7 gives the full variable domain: GAGVSQSPSNKVTEKGKDVELRCDPISGHTALYWYRQSLGQGLEFLIYFQGNSAPDKSGLPSDRFSAERTGGSVSTLTIQRTQQEDSAVYLCASSARDRAYEQYFGPGTRLTVT.

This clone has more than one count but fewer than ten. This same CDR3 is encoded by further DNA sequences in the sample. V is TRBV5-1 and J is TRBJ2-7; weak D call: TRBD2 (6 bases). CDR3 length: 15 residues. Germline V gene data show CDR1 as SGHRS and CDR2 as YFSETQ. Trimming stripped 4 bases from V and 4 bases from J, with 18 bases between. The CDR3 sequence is CASSLSPGEPYEQYF. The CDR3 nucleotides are TGCGCCAGCAGCCTATCGCCGGGGGAACCTTACGAGCAGTACTTC.

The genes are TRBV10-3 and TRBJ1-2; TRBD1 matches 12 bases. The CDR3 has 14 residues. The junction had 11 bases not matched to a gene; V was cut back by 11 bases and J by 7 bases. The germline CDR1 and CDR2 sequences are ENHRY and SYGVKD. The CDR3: CAVDPGQGAFGYTF. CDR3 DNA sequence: TGTGCCGTGGACCCGGGACAGGGGGCTTTTGGCTACACCTTC.

CDR3 DNA sequence: TGTGCCACCAGCAGAGATCACGGAGGTCTCGGGTCACCCCTCCACTTT. Protein sequence: CATSRDHGGLGSPLHF. This chain connects TRBV15 to TRBJ1-6; no reliable D call. The CDR3 runs 16 residues. Germline V gene lookup returns CDR1 LNHNV and CDR2 YYDKDF (reference sequence). Trimming shortened V by 0 bases and J by 10 bases, and 16 bases separated the two germline ends.

This chain's CDR3 is CAAKLNTEAFF. DNA of the CDR3: TGTGCCGCAAAGCTGAACACTGAAGCTTTCTTT. The chain couples TRBV2 to TRBJ1-1; D is undetermined. The CDR3 is made up of 11 amino acids. Trimming cost V 11 bases and J 0 bases, with 7 bases left between them. Germline V gene data show CDR1 as SNHLY and CDR2 as FYNNEI.

Written as DNA, the CDR3 is TGTGCCAGCAGCTTAGGGGCAGATATCAGGGGTGGCTACACCTTC. Encoded protein: CASSLGADIRGGYTF. The gene calls are TRBV7-2 and TRBJ1-2; D perhaps matches TRBD1 (6 bases). The CDR3 totals 15 residues. The germline CDR1 and CDR2 sequences are SGHTA and FQGNSA. V was shortened by 1 base and J by 7 bases, with 16 bases between the two germline ends.

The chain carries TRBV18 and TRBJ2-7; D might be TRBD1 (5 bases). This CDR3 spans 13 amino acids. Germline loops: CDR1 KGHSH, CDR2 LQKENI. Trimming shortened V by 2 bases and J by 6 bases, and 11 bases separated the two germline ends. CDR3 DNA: TGTGCCAGCTCACCAACCGGACAAGGCGAGCAGTACTTC. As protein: CASSPTGQGEQYF.

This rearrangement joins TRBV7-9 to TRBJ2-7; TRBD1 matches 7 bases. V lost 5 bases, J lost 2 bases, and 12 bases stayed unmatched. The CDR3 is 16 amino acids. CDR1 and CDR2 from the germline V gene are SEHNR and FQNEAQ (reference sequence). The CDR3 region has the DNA TGTGCCAGCAGCATAATCCTCCAGGGGGTCACCTACGAGCAGTACTTC. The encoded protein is CASSIILQGVTYEQYF. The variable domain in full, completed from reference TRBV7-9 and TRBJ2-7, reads DTGVSQNPRHKITKRGQNVTFRCDPISEHNRLYWYRQTLGQGPEFLTYFQNEAQLEKSRLLSDRFSAERPKGSFSTLEIQRTEQGDSAMYLCASSIILQGVTYEQYFGPGTRLTVT.

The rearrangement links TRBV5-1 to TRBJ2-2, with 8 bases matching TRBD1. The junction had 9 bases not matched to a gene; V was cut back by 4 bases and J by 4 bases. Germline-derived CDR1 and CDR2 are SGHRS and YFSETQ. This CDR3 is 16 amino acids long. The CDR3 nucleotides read TGCGCCAGCAGCGGGCCAGGGGGCGTAGGCACCGGGGAGCTGTTTTTT. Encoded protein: CASSGPGGVGTGELFF.

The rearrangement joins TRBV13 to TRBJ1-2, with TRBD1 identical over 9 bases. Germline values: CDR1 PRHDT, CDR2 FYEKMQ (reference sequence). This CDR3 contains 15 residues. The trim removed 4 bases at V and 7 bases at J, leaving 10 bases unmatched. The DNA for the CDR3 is TGTGCCAGCAGCTACGACAGGGGGGCGATAGGTGGCTACACCTTC. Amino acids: CASSYDRGAIGGYTF.

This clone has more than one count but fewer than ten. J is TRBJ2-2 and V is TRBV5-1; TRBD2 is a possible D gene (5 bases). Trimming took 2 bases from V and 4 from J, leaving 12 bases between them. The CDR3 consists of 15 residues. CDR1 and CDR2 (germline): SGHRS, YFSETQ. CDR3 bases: TGCGCCAGCAGCTTCAGTATCGGAGGCACCGGGGAGCTGTTTTTT. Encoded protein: CASSFSIGGTGELFF.

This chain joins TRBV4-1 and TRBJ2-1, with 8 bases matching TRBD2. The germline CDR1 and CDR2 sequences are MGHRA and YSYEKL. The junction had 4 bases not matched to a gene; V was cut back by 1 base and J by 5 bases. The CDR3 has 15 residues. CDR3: CASSQVVGRDNEQFF. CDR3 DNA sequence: TGCGCCAGCAGCCAAGTTGTCGGGAGGGACAATGAGCAGTTCTTC.

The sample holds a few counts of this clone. This CDR3 reads CASSYGQDRGYTF. In nucleotides, the CDR3 is TGTGCCAGCAGTTACGGACAGGATAGGGGCTACACCTTC. The V gene is TRBV27, the J gene TRBJ1-2, with TRBD1 identical over 7 bases. J was trimmed by 8 bases and V by 4 bases; bases with no gene match: 7. Per the germline V gene, CDR1 is MNHEY and CDR2 is SMNVEV (reference sequence). The CDR3 runs 13 residues.

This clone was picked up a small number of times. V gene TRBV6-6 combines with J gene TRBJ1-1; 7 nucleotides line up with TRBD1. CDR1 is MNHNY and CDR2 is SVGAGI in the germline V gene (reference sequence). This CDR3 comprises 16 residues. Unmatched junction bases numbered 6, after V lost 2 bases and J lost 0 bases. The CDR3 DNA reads TGTGCCAGCAGTTACGCGGCAGGGGGGATGAACACTGAAGCTTTCTTT. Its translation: CASSYAAGGMNTEAFF.

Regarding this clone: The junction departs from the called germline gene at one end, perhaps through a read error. The CDR3 DNA reads as TGTGCCTGCAGTAGGACGGGAGGGCCGAGTGAGCAGTTCTTC. It is translated as CACSRTGGPSEQFF. V and J are TRBV7-9 and TRBJ2-1; 8 nucleotides agree with TRBD2. The CDR3 runs to 14 residues. Germline V gene lookup returns CDR1 SEHNR and CDR2 FQNEAQ (reference sequence).

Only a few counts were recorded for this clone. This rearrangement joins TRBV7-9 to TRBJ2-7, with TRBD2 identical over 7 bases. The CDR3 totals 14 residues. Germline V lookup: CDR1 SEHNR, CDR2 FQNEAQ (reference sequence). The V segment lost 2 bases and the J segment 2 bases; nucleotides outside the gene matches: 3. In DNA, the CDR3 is TGTGCCAGCAGCTTACGGGGAGGGACCTACGAGCAGTACTTC. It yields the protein CASSLRGGTYEQYF. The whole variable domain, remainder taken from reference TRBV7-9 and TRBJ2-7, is DTGVSQNPRHKITKRGQNVTFRCDPISEHNRLYWYRQTLGQGPEFLTYFQNEAQLEKSRLLSDRFSAERPKGSFSTLEIQRTEQGDSAMYLCASSLRGGTYEQYFGPGTRLTVT.

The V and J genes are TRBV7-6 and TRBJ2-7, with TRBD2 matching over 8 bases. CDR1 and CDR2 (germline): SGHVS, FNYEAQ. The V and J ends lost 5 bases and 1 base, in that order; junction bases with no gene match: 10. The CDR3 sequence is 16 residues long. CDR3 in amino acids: CASSIFPGLGSYEQYF. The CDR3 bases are TGTGCCAGCAGCATTTTTCCGGGACTAGGATCCTACGAGCAGTACTTC.

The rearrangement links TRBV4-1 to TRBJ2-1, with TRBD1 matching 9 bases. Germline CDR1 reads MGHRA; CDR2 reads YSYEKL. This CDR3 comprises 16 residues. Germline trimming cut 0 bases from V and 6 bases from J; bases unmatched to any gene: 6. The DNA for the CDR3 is TGCGCCAGCAGCCAAGACGGGACAGGGAGAGGCAATGAGCAGTTCTTC. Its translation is CASSQDGTGRGNEQFF.

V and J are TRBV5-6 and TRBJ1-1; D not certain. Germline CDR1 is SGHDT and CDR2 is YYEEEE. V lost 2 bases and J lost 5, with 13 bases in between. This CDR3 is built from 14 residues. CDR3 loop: CASSLGGKGTEAFF. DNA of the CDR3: TGTGCCAGCAGCTTAGGAGGGAAGGGTACTGAAGCTTTCTTT.

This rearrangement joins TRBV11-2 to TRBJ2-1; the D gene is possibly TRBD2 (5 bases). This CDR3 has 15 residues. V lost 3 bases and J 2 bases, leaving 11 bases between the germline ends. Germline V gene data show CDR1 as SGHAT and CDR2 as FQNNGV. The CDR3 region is CASSLGSYTYNEQFF. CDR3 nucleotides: TGTGCCAGCAGCTTGGGGAGTTACACCTACAATGAGCAGTTCTTC.

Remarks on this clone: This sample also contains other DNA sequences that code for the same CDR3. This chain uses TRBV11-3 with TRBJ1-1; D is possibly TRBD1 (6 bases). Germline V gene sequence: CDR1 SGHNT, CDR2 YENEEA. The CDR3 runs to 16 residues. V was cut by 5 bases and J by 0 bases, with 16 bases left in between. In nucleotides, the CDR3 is TGTGCCAGCAGCATGGGGACAAGGTTTATGAACACTGAAGCTTTCTTT. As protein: CASSMGTRFMNTEAFF.

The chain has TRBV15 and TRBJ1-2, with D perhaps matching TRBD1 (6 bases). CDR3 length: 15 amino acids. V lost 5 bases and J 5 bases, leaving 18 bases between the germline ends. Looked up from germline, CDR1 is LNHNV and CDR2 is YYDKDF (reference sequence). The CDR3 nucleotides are TGTGCCACCAGCGGATATCACAGGGAGTGGTATGGCTACACCTTC. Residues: CATSGYHREWYGYTF.

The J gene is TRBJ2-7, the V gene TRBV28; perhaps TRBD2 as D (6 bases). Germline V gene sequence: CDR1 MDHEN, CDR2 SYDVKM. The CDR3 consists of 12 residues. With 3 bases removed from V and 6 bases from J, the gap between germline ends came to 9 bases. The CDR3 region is CASSLGLLEQYF. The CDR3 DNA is TGTGCCAGCAGTTTGGGACTCCTCGAGCAGTACTTC. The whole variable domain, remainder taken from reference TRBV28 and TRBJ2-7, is DVKVTQSSRYLVKRTGEKVFLECVQDMDHENMFWYRQDPGLGLRLIYFSYDVKMKEKGDIPEGYSVSREKKERFSLILESASTNQTSMYLCASSLGLLEQYFGPGTRLTVT.

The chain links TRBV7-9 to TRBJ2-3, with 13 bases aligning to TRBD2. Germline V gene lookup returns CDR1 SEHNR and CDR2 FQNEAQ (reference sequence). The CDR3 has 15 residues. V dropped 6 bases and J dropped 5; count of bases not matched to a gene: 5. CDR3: CASSRTSGRVDTQYF. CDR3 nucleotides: TGTGCCAGCAGTCGGACTAGCGGGAGAGTAGATACGCAGTATTTT.